Presented here are 17 T cell receptor beta chains from one specimen sequenced in a study of blood T cell repertoires in COVID-19. Generated by immunoSEQ multiplex PCR, the TCRdb table keeps only in-frame clones and is missing some. Of more than 150,000 clones in the sample, roughly four fifths were seen once. The sample comprised peripheral blood. The receptors derive from a woman in her 40s with acute or convalescent COVID-19.

J is TRBJ2-1 and V is TRBV3-1 (or the pseudogene TRBV3-2); 8 bases are shared with TRBD1. Germline V gene sequence: CDR1 LGHDT, CDR2 YNNKEL (reference sequence). Trimming removed 4 bases from V and 6 bases from J; junction bases left unmatched: 8. CDR3 size: 15 residues. The DNA for the CDR3 is TGTGCCAGCAGCCTCTGGACTACAGGGGGCAATGAGCAGTTCTTC. Encoded protein: CASSLWTTGGNEQFF.

The chain couples TRBV11-2 to TRBJ1-2; no clear D. CDR1 and CDR2 (germline): SGHAT, FQNNGV. The CDR3 runs 12 residues. Trimming took off 4 bases at V and 1 base at J, with 4 bases between the two ends. CDR3 DNA sequence: TGTGCCAGCAGCTCCCTTAACTATGGCTACACCTTC. As protein: CASSSLNYGYTF. The whole variable domain, filled in from reference TRBV11-2 and TRBJ1-2, reads EAGVAQSPRYKIIEKRQSVAFWCNPISGHATLYWYQQILGQGPKLLIQFQNNGVVDDSQLPKDRFSAERLKGVDSTLKIQPAKLEDSAVYLCASSSLNYGYTFGSGTRLTVV.

The chain carries TRBV7-2 and TRBJ1-1; D unclear. CDR1 and CDR2 from the germline V gene are SGHTA and FQGNSA. The CDR3 sequence is 15 residues long. Trimming stripped 2 bases from V and 0 bases from J, with 10 bases between. The CDR3 reads CASSLTPGLNTEAFF. CDR3 bases: TGTGCCAGCAGCTTAACCCCGGGTCTGAACACTGAAGCTTTCTTT.

This CDR3 is CASSLGAGGAETQYF. The CDR3 DNA sequence: TGTGCCAGCAGCTTAGGGGCAGGGGGCGCGGAGACCCAGTACTTC. The chain employs TRBV11-2 and TRBJ2-5; 8 bases match TRBD1. The CDR3 covers 15 residues. V shed 1 base and J 5 bases; nucleotides not matched to a gene: 6. Germline CDR1 SGHAT, CDR2 FQNNGV.

The rearrangement links TRBV7-6 to TRBJ2-1; D remains ambiguous. This CDR3 region has 13 residues. The V gene's germline CDR1 is SGHVS and CDR2 FNYEAQ. The V and J ends lost 4 bases and 2 bases respectively, with 6 bases between them. The CDR3 sequence: CASSSRTYNEQFF. The CDR3, as DNA: TGTGCCAGCAGCTCCAGGACCTACAATGAGCAGTTCTTC.

In nucleotides, the CDR3 is TGTGCCAGCAGTTTACCCCGTGGGGCAGGGACTTCCGGAGCTTTCTTT. This translates into CASSLPRGAGTSGAFF. This chain links TRBV28 with TRBJ1-1; D is perhaps TRBD1 (5 bases). V dropped 2 bases and J dropped 10 bases, with 23 bases sitting between them. The length of the CDR3 is 16 residues. Germline loops: CDR1 MDHEN, CDR2 SYDVKM.

The chain couples TRBV5-1 to TRBJ2-7; 8 nucleotides line up with TRBD1. The CDR3 covers 16 residues. Trimming at V came to 2 bases and at J to 2 bases, leaving 9 bases not matched to a gene. Germline CDR1 SGHRS, CDR2 YFSETQ. CDR3: CASSFRALRGPYEQYF. Written as DNA, the CDR3 is TGCGCCAGCAGCTTTCGCGCCCTCAGGGGGCCCTACGAGCAGTACTTC.

The chain couples TRBV5-1 to TRBJ1-1; 7 bases are shared with TRBD1. Germline V gene data show CDR1 as SGHRS and CDR2 as YFSETQ. With 2 bases clipped from V and 3 bases from J, the junction kept 1 base outside the gene matches. CDR3 length: 13 amino acids. Here the CDR3 DNA reads TGCGCCAGCAGCTTCCAGGGGGACACTGAAGCTTTCTTT. The encoded protein is CASSFQGDTEAFF.

Comments on this clone: This sample also contains other DNA sequences that code for the same CDR3. The genes are TRBV5-1 and TRBJ1-2; 7 nucleotides match TRBD1. This CDR3 is built from 13 residues. Germline V CDR1 and CDR2: SGHRS, YFSETQ. V dropped 0 bases and J dropped 8; count of bases not matched to a gene: 4. CDR3 in DNA: TGCGCCAGCAGCTTGGGACAGGGCAACGGCTACACCTTC. Protein: CASSLGQGNGYTF.

The V call is TRBV28, the J call TRBJ1-1; D not certain. V lost 5 bases and J 0 bases, leaving 13 bases between the germline ends. The CDR3 runs to 15 residues. The germline V gene encodes CDR1 MDHEN and CDR2 SYDVKM. CDR3 coding DNA: TGTGCCAGCAGTAGGGAGAGCGGCCTGAACACTGAAGCTTTCTTT. Protein: CASSRESGLNTEAFF. Complete variable domain (other parts from reference TRBV28 and TRBJ1-1): DVKVTQSSRYLVKRTGEKVFLECVQDMDHENMFWYRQDPGLGLRLIYFSYDVKMKEKGDIPEGYSVSREKKERFSLILESASTNQTSMYLCASSRESGLNTEAFFGQGTRLTVV.

This clone was detected ten times or more. The rearrangement links TRBV7-9 to TRBJ2-7; 9 bases are shared with TRBD1. V trimming: 4 bases; J trimming: 5 bases; junction bases outside the gene matches: 9. Germline assignment: CDR1 SEHNR and CDR2 FQNEAQ (reference sequence). The CDR3 covers 15 residues. Here the CDR3 DNA reads TGTGCCAGCAGCTCCGGGACAGGGATATCCCACGAGCAGTACTTC. Translated, it gives CASSSGTGISHEQYF.

This clone was counted once. The chain is built from TRBV3-1 (or the pseudogene TRBV3-2) and TRBJ2-2; 8 positions match TRBD2. From germline, CDR1 is LGHDT and CDR2 YNNKEL (reference sequence). After removal of 4 bases from V and 4 bases from J, the junction contained 8 bases not matched to a gene. The CDR3 length is 16 residues. The CDR3 bases are TGTGCCAGCAGCCCATGGAGCGGGAGTGGCACCGGGGAGCTGTTTTTT. The encoded protein is CASSPWSGSGTGELFF.

The rearrangement joins TRBV28 to TRBJ2-1; D is possibly TRBD1 (6 bases). Germline loops: CDR1 MDHEN, CDR2 SYDVKM. This CDR3 is built from 15 residues. The ends were cut back, 5 bases at V and 0 bases at J, with 11 bases in the middle. The CDR3 here is CASSDRDNSYNEQFF. DNA of the CDR3: TGTGCCAGCAGTGACCGGGACAACTCCTACAATGAGCAGTTCTTC.

The rearrangement links TRBV5-1 to TRBJ2-5, with D unclear. Germline CDR1 reads SGHRS; CDR2 reads YFSETQ. The length of the CDR3 is 13 residues. Deletions cut 0 bases from V and 5 bases from J, with 8 bases between. CDR3 amino acids: CASSLGLRETQYF. In DNA form, the CDR3 reads TGCGCCAGCAGCTTGGGACTCCGGGAGACCCAGTACTTC.

V usage is TRBV28 and J usage is TRBJ2-2; tentatively, D is TRBD1 (6 bases). This CDR3 is 14 amino acids long. Per the germline V gene, CDR1 is MDHEN and CDR2 is SYDVKM. V gave up 6 bases and J gave up 1 base, with 9 bases separating them. CDR3 loop: CASRRGGNTGELFF. The DNA for the CDR3 is TGTGCCAGCAGGAGAGGGGGGAACACCGGGGAGCTGTTTTTT.

The genes are TRBV4-2 and TRBJ2-5; 7 bases agree with TRBD2. The trim removed 4 bases at V and 4 bases at J, leaving 6 bases unmatched. The CDR3 contains 14 residues. Germline V CDR1 and CDR2: LGHNA, YNFKEQ. CDR3 region: CASSLGGGGETQYF. Written as DNA, the CDR3 is TGTGCCAGCAGCCTCGGCGGGGGAGGAGAGACCCAGTACTTC.

This sequence joins TRBV30 and TRBJ1-2; 8 bases fit TRBD1. Germline V gene lookup returns CDR1 GTSNPN and CDR2 SVGIG (reference sequence). Germline trimming cut 7 bases from V and 2 bases from J; bases unmatched to any gene: 15. The CDR3 has 16 amino acids. This CDR3 reads CAYEQGAGVLNYGYTF. The CDR3, as DNA: TGTGCCTACGAGCAGGGGGCGGGTGTTTTGAACTATGGCTACACCTTC.